The present T cell receptor beta chain was sequenced within a study of neoadjuvant anti-PD-1 for oral cavity cancer. CDR3 length: 14 residues. TCRdb keeps only in-frame clones here, not all; method: immunoSEQ multiplex PCR. The profile shows under 15,000 clones, around 60% of them singletons. V usage is TRBV21-1 and J usage is TRBJ1-1; the table's D call of TRBD1 was not tested on the DNA. TRBV21-1 is a documented pseudogene. The sequences come from PBMCs, collected before nivolumab (anti-PD-1) treatment. The sequence derives from a person aged 40-85 years with oral cavity squamous cell carcinoma. DNA of the CDR3: TGTGCCAGCAGCAAAGAAACAGGGCGGTCTGAAGCTTTCTTT. Translating gives CASSKETGRSEAFF.